These 7 T cell receptor beta chains were all obtained from the same sample, sequenced in a study of response to subunit inactivated influenza vaccine. TCRdb called the RT-PCR reads again in MiXCR, with one record for every CDR3 protein. This sample has almost 250,000 distinct CDR3 sequences, with 10% to 15% found just once. The source was non-naive T cells sorted from PBMCs, collected less than 15 days before vaccination. These receptors all come from a man aged 50 or older who received an inactivated influenza vaccine.

This clonotype came up many times. The V gene is TRBV7-7, the J gene TRBJ2-1; D assignment may be TRBD1 or TRBD2 (6 bases each). Germline values: CDR1 SSHAT, CDR2 FNYEAQ (reference sequence). CDR3 length equals 14 residues. The V end was cut by 1 base, the J end by 6 bases, with 10 bases between. Written as DNA, the CDR3 is TGTGCCAGCAGCTTAGGGGGGGCAGGCAATGAGCAGTTCTTC. Translating gives CASSLGGAGNEQFF.

This clonotype was seen a handful of times. V gene TRBV9 combines with J gene TRBJ2-7, with TRBD1 matching over 9 bases. Per the germline V gene, CDR1 is SGDLS and CDR2 is YYNGEE. The length of the CDR3 is 15 residues. V lost 5 bases, J lost 6 bases, and 12 bases stayed unmatched. DNA for the CDR3: TGTGCCAGCAGTTTAGGGCCCGGGACAGGGTCCGAGCAGTACTTC. It is translated as CASSLGPGTGSEQYF.

This clonotype was seen many times. The chain uses TRBV4-2 and TRBJ2-2, with D perhaps matching TRBD1 (6 bases). Germline V gene lookup returns CDR1 LGHNA and CDR2 YNFKEQ. The CDR3 contains 13 residues. The ends were cut back, 4 bases at V and 8 bases at J, with 11 bases in the middle. The DNA for the CDR3 is TGTGCCAGCAGCCGGAGTAGGGGGGGGGAGCTGTTTTTT. This gives the protein CASSRSRGGELFF.

This clonotype was recorded at least ten times. V is TRBV6-1 and J is TRBJ1-5; no clear D gene. The CDR3 covers 13 residues. Germline loops: CDR1 MNHNS, CDR2 SASEGT. The V end lost 6 bases, the J end lost 0 bases, and 6 bases lay between the germline ends. In DNA form, the CDR3 reads TGTGCCAGCAGCCTGGATAGCAATCAGCCCCAGCATTTT. Protein: CASSLDSNQPQHF.

The chain carries TRBV10-3 and TRBJ1-5; D is unresolved. Germline CDR1 is ENHRY and CDR2 is SYGVKD. V was clipped by 0 bases and J by 6 bases, with 6 bases between them. This CDR3 has 13 amino acids. CDR3 loop: CAISESGRQPQHF. The DNA of the CDR3 is TGTGCCATCAGTGAGTCCGGACGTCAGCCCCAGCATTTT.

The table lists this clonotype with many counts. The genes are TRBV6-2 or TRBV6-3 and TRBJ1-5; no firm D call. V was pared by 5 bases and J by 2 bases, with 16 bases between. The CDR3 loop spans 16 amino acids. Germline V lookup: CDR1 MNHEY, CDR2 SVGEGT. CDR3 DNA: TGTGCCAGCAGTGACGCGGGTGAGGAAGGCAATCAGCCCCAGCATTTT. Translating it yields CASSDAGEEGNQPQHF.

The chain carries TRBV20-1 and TRBJ2-1; the match to TRBD2 covers 15 bases. Germline V gene lookup returns CDR1 DFQATT and CDR2 SNEGSKA (reference sequence). V shed 2 bases, J shed 4 bases, and the junction held 3 bases outside the gene matches. The length of the CDR3 is 16 residues. CDR3 in DNA: TGCAGTGCTAGAAAAGGGACTAGCGGGGGGTACAATGAGCAGTTCTTC. It yields the protein CSARKGTSGGYNEQFF.